This TCR beta chain was retrieved from a study of cytomegalovirus exposure and HLA in healthy donors. Notes on the study in general: CMV serostatus alone was available as immune exposure information. According to a later analysis, donors in an Asian-associated ancestry cluster reportedly had fewer N-insertions than the approximately 730-donor mean. In all likelihood, a cluster of highly shared sequence variants was a sequencing artifact. Later on, an analysis tied approximately 17,000 TCR beta sequences to HLA alleles at 0.05 false discovery rate.

Germline assignment: CDR1 PRHDT and CDR2 FYEKMQ (reference sequence). Trimming at V came to 5 bases and at J to 4 bases, leaving 20 bases not matched to a gene. There are 19 residues in the CDR3. This clone appeared once. As yet, its antigen is unknown. Primers included in the PCR were 60 Vbeta and 13 Jbeta primers. Sequenced by immunoSEQ multiplex PCR; TCRdb stores in-frame clones only, minus some. The repertoire consists of some 100,000 clones, with about 79% occurring once and the leading ten covering around 3%. This chain links TRBV13 with TRBJ2-1; 7 nucleotides line up with TRBD2. The sample comprised PBMCs. The source of this sequence is a male donor in good health and CMV-seropositive. CDR3 sequence reads: CASSPVRRHSGAVYNEQFF. DNA of the CDR3: TGTGCCAGCAGCCCCGTCCGCCGCCACAGCGGGGCCGTGTACAATGAGCAGTTCTTC.